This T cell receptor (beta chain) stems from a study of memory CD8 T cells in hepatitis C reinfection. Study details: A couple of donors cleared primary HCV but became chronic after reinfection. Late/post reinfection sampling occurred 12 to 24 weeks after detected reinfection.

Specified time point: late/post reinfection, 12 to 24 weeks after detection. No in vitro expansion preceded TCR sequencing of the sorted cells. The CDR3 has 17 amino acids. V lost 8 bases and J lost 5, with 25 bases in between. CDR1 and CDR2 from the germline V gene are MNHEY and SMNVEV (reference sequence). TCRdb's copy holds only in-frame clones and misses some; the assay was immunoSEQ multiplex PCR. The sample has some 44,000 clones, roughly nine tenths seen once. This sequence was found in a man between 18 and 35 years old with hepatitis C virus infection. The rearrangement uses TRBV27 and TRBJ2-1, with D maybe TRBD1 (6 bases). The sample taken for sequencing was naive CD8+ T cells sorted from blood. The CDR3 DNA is TGTGCCAGCGGCATCGCCCAGGGGTTTTTTCAGGACAATGAGCAGTTCTTC. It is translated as CASGIAQGFFQDNEQFF.